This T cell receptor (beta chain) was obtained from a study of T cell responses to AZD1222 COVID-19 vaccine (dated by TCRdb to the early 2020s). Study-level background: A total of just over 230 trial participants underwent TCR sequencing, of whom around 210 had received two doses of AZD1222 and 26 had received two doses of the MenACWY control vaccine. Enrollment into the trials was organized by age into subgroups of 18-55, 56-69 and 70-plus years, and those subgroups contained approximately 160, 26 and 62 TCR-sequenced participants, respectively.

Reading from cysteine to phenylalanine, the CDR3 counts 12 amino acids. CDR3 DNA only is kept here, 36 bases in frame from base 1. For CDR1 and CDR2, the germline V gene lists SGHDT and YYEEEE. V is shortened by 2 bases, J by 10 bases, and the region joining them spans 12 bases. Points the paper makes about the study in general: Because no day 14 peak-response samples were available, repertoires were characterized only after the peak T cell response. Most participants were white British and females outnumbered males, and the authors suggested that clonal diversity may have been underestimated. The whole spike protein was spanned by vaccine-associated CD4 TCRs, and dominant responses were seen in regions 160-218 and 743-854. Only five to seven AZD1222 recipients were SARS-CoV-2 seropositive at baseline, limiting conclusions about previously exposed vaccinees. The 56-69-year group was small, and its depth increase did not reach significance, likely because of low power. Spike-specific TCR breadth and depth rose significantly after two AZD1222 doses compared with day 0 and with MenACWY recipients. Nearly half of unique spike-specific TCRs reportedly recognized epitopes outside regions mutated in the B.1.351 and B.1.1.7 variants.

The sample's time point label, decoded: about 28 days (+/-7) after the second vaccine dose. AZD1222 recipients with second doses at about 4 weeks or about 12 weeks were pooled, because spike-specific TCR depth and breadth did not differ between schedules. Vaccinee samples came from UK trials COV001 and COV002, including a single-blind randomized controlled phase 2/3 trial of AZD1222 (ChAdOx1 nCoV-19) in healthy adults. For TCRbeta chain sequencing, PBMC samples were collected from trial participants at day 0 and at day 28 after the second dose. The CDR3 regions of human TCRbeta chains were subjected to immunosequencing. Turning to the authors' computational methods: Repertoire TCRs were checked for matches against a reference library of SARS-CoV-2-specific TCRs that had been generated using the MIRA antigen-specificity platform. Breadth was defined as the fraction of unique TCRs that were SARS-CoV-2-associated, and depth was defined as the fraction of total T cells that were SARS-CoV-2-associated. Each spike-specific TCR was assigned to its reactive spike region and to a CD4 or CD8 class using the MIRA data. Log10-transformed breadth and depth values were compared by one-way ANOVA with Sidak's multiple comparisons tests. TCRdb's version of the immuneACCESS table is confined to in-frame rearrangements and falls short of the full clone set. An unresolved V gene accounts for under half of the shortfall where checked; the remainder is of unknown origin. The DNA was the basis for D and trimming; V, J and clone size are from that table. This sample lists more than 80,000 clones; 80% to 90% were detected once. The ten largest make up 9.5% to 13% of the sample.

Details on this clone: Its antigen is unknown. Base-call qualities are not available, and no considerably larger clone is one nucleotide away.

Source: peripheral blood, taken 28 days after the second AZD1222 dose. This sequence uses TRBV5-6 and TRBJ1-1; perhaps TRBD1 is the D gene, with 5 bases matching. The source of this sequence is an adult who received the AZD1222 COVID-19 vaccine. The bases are TGTGCCAGCAGCTTTTCCAGGGTCGGAGCTTTCTTT. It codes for CASSFSRVGAFF. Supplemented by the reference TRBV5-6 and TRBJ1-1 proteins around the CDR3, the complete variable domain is DAGVTQSPTHLIKTRGQQVTLRCSPKSGHDTVSWYQQALGQGPQFIFQYYEEEERQRGNFPDRFSGHQFPNYSSELNVNALLLGDSALYLCASSFSRVGAFFGQGTRLTVV.